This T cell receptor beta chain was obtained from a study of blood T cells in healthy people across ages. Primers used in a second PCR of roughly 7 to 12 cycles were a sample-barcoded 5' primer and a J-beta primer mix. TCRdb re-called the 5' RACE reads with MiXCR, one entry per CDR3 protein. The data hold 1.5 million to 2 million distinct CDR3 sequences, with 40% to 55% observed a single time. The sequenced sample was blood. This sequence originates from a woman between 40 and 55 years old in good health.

CDR3 amino acids: CASSWNRGETQYF. DNA for the CDR3: TGTGCCAGCAGTTGGAACAGGGGTGAGACCCAGTACTTC. The chain employs TRBV6-5 and TRBJ2-5, with 7 bases fitting TRBD1. CDR1 and CDR2 (germline): MNHEY, SVGAGI. V was pared by 4 bases and J by 5 bases, with 4 bases of the junction left unmatched. This CDR3 comprises 13 residues.